This is a list of T cell receptor beta chains from one sample in a study of blood T cells in healthy people across ages. TCRdb re-derived calls from the 5' RACE reads in MiXCR, one entry per CDR3 protein. The table shows 1.5 million to 2 million distinct CDR3 sequences, with about 50% occurring only once. Sequencing used blood. The receptors derive from a woman between 40 and 50 years old in good health. Each CDR3 is given with its conserved first and last residue. Fields, in order: J gene, clone size, D gene, V gene, CDR3 protein, CDR3 DNA. D genes are given only for firm matches. Clone size, where shown, is once, few, many, or a class for clones that have expanded.

J: TRBJ1-6
size: NA
D: NA
V: TRBV4-1
CDR3: CASSQPTLTYNSPLHF
DNA: TGCGCCAGCAGCCAACCGACCCTTACCTATAATTCACCCCTCCACTTT

J: TRBJ1-2
size: NA
D: TRBD1
V: TRBV3-1
CDR3: CTSSQRGTGGRGYTF
DNA: TGCACCAGCAGCCAAAGGGGGACAGGGGGTCGGGGCTACACCTTC

J: TRBJ2-1
size: NA
D: NA
V: TRBV6-2/TRBV6-3
CDR3: CASRLAGTLYNEQFF
DNA: TGTGCCAGTAGATTAGCCGGGACGTTGTACAATGAGCAGTTCTTC

J: TRBJ2-5
size: NA
D: TRBD2
V: TRBV7-3
CDR3: CASSLTRGSTSGVQETQYF
DNA: TGTGCCAGCAGCTTAACTCGGGGTTCGACTAGCGGGGTTCAAGAGACCCAGTACTTC

J: TRBJ2-6
size: NA
D: TRBD1
V: TRBV6-1
CDR3: CASRLRPGQGSGANVLTF
DNA: TGTGCCAGCAGACTCCGACCGGGACAGGGGTCAGGGGCCAACGTCCTGACTTTC

J: TRBJ2-1
size: NA
D: TRBD1
V: TRBV7-9
CDR3: CTPGTAINEQFF
DNA: TGTACCCCCGGGACAGCAATCAATGAGCAGTTCTTC

J: TRBJ2-5
size: few
D: NA
V: TRBV7-2
CDR3: CASSLEAVARDTQYF
DNA: TGTGCCAGCAGCTTAGAGGCAGTAGCTAGAGATACCCAGTACTTC

J: TRBJ1-5
size: NA
D: TRBD1
V: TRBV20-1
CDR3: CSARSRDRGRPHF
DNA: TGCAGTGCTAGATCCCGGGACAGGGGGCGTCCGCATTTT

J: TRBJ2-7
size: few
D: TRBD2
V: TRBV20-1
CDR3: CSAILAGGYEQYF
DNA: TGCAGTGCTATTTTAGCGGGGGGCTACGAGCAGTACTTC

J: TRBJ2-3
size: NA
D: TRBD1
V: TRBV7-8
CDR3: CASSSGQGSRDTQYF
DNA: TGTGCCAGCAGCTCTGGACAGGGCTCCCGGGATACGCAGTATTTT

J: TRBJ2-7
size: NA
D: NA
V: TRBV12-3/TRBV12-4
CDR3: CASSLFGGPRDEQYF
DNA: TGTGCCAGCAGTTTATTCGGGGGGCCTAGGGATGAGCAGTACTTC

J: TRBJ1-4
size: once
D: NA
V: TRBV6-2/TRBV6-3
CDR3: CASTLEPSVEKLFF
DNA: TGTGCCAGCACCCTGGAGCCTTCAGTGGAAAAACTGTTTTTT

J: TRBJ2-1
size: many
D: NA
V: TRBV29-1
CDR3: CSVEPGGYEQFF
DNA: TGCAGCGTTGAACCCGGGGGCTATGAGCAGTTCTTC

J: TRBJ2-5
size: NA
D: NA
V: TRBV20-1
CDR3: CSGRGLLESGTQYF
DNA: TGCAGTGGTCGTGGACTTTTAGAAAGTGGGACCCAGTACTTC

J: TRBJ2-2
size: NA
D: TRBD1
V: TRBV7-8
CDR3: CASSPIEQGDGELFF
DNA: TGTGCCAGCAGCCCAATCGAACAGGGGGACGGGGAGCTGTTTTTT

J: TRBJ2-5
size: few
D: TRBD1
V: TRBV4-3
CDR3: CASSQGQGVGETQYF
DNA: TGCGCCAGCAGCCAAGGACAGGGGGTTGGTGAGACCCAGTACTTC

J: TRBJ2-7
size: NA
D: NA
V: TRBV28
CDR3: CASGPSQARLYEQYF
DNA: TGTGCCAGCGGTCCCTCACAAGCTAGGCTTTACGAGCAGTACTTC